A selection of T cell receptor beta chains follows, all from one sample in a study of OX40 agonist ivuxolimab in advanced cancers. The method was immunoSEQ multiplex PCR; TCRdb's version includes in-frame clones alone and lacks a portion of them. The sample shows 87,000 or so clones, around 87% of them seen only once. Sample: CD4+ or CD8+ T cells sorted from blood, taken in a trial of the OX40 agonist ivuxolimab. Receptor source: an adult with an advanced solid tumor such as melanoma, head and neck, liver or kidney cancer. Both conserved end residues are part of each CDR3. A D gene is named only where the DNA matches it firmly.

d_gene: NA; v_gene: TRBV11-3; CDR3aa: CASSRGQETQYF
d_gene: TRBD1; v_gene: TRBV18; CDR3aa: CASSPTGTTEAFF
d_gene: NA; v_gene: TRBV5-8; CDR3aa: CASSLDYSRRNEQFF
d_gene: TRBD1; v_gene: TRBV20-1; CDR3aa: CSARAPGQGVF
d_gene: NA; v_gene: TRBV19; CDR3aa: CASSIGYNEKLFF
d_gene: NA; v_gene: TRBV4-1; CDR3aa: CASSQDFSTNTGELFF
d_gene: NA; v_gene: TRBV19; CDR3aa: CASSEAGSSYEQYF
d_gene: TRBD1; v_gene: TRBV6-5; CDR3aa: CASSPGTGWGQYF
d_gene: NA; v_gene: TRBV5-6; CDR3aa: CASSLSLKETQYF
d_gene: TRBD1; v_gene: TRBV9; CDR3aa: CASSDRTGSSSPLHF
d_gene: NA; v_gene: TRBV5-1; CDR3aa: CASSVEGYEQYF
d_gene: NA; v_gene: TRBV30; CDR3aa: CAWSVVGETQYF
d_gene: NA; v_gene: TRBV2; CDR3aa: CASRATTSGANVLTF
d_gene: TRBD1; v_gene: TRBV5-3; CDR3aa: CARSSRGRGEKLFF
d_gene: TRBD2; v_gene: TRBV15; CDR3aa: CATSRDWGLAGYNEQFF
d_gene: NA; v_gene: TRBV19; CDR3aa: CASSIQDRETQYF
d_gene: TRBD1; v_gene: TRBV5-1; CDR3aa: CASSGGVGQPQHF
d_gene: TRBD2; v_gene: TRBV7-2; CDR3aa: CASSIGTSGIKNIQYF
d_gene: NA; v_gene: TRBV6-5; CDR3aa: CASSSVSAQGTDTQYF
d_gene: NA; v_gene: TRBV19; CDR3aa: CASSVGVGAWNEQFF
d_gene: NA; v_gene: TRBV19; CDR3aa: CASSIGLIGNTEAFF
d_gene: TRBD2; v_gene: TRBV6-6; CDR3aa: CASSYSLAGGQETQYF